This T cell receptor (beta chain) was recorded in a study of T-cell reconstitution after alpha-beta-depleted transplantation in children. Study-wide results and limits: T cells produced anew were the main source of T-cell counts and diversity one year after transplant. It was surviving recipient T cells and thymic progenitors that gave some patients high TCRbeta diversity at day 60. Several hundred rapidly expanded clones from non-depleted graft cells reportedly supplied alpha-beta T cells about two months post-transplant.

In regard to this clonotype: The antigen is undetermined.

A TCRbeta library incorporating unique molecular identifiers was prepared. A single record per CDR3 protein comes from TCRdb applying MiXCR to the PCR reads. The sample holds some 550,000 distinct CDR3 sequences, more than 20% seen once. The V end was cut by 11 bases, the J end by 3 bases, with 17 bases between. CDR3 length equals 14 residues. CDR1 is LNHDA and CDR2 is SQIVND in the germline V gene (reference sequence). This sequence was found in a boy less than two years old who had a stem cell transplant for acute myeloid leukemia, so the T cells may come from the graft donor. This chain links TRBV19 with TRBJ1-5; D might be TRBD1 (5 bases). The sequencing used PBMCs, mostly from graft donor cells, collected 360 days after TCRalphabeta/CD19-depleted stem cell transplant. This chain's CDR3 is CASTILGDNQPQHF. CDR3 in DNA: TGTGCCTCAACCATACTGGGGGACAATCAGCCCCAGCATTTT.